This TCR beta chain was captured in a study of cytomegalovirus exposure and HLA in healthy donors. Across the whole study: Falling in the Caucasian-associated ancestry cluster were about 83% of about 400 genotyped donors.

Nominally healthy donors provided the samples, though records likely missed some immune exposures. About this clone: What it binds is unknown.

The ends lost 3 bases at V and 3 bases at J; junction bases unmatched: 12. Germline V gene data show CDR1 as KGHSH and CDR2 as LQKENI. The CDR3 is 17 amino acids. Use of 60 Vbeta and 13 Jbeta primers characterized the PCR. Assay used: immunoSEQ multiplex PCR; TCRdb lists only in-frame clones, some missing. Among some 190,000 clones listed, more than 75% were seen once. The study, taken as a whole, reports: Accurate HLA-A and HLA-B prediction from TCR beta sequences was reported for most subjects. Further analysis, carried out later, found HLA-associated TCR beta chains more clonally expanded than equally common other chains.

This clonotype was obtained from a man aged 40-49 years in good health and CMV-seropositive. The chain uses TRBV18 and TRBJ1-2; 8 bases match TRBD1. Sequenced material: PBMCs. The DNA of the CDR3 is TGTGCCAGCTCACCGAACCAGGAAGGACAGGGCCACTATGGCTACACCTTC. Translated: CASSPNQEGQGHYGYTF.